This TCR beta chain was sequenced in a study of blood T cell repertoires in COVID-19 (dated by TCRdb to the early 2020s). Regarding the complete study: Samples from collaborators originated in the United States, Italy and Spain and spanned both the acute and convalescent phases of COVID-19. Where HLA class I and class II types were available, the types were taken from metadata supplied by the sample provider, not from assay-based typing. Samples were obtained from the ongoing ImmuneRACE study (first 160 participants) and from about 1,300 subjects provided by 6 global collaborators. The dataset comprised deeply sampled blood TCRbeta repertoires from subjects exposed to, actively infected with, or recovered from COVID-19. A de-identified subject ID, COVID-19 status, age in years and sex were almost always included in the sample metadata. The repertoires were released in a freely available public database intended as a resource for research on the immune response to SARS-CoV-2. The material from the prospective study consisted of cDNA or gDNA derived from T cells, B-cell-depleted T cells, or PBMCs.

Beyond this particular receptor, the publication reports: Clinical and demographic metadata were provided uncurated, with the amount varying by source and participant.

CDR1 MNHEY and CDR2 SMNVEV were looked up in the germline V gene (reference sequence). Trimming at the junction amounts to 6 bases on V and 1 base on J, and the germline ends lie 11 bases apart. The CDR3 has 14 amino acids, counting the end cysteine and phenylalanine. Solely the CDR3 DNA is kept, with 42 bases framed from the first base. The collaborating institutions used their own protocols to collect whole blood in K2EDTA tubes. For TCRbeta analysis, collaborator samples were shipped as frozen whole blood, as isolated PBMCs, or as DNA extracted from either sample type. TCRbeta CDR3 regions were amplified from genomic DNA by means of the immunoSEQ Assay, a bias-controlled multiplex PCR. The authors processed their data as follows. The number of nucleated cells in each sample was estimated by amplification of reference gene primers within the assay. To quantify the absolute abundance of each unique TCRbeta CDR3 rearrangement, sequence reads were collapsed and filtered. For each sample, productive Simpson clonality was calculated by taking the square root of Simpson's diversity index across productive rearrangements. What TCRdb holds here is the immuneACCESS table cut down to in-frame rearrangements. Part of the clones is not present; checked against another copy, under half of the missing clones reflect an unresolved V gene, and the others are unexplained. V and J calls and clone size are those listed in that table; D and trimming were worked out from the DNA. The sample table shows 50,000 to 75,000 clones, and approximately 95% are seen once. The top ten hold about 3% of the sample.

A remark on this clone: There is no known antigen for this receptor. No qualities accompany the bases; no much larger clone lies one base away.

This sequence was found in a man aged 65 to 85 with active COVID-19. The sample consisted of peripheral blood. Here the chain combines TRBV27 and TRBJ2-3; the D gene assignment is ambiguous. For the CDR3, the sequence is CASSPASGTDTQYF. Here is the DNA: TGTGCCAGCAGCCCCGCCAGCGGCACAGATACGCAGTATTTT.